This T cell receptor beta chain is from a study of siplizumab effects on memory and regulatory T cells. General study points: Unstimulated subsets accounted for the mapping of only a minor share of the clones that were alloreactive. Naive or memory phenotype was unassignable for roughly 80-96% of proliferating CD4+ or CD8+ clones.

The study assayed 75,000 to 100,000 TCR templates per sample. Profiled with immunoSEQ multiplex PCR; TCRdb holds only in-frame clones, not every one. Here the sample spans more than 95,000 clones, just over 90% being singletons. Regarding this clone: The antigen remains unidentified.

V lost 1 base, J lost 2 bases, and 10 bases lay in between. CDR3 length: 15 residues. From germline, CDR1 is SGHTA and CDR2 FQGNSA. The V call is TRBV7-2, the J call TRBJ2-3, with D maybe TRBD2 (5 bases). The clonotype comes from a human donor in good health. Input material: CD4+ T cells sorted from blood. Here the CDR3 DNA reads TGTGCCAGCAGCTTAGAGAATAGCGTCACAGATACGCAGTATTTT. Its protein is CASSLENSVTDTQYF.